Listed here are 11 T cell receptor beta chains from one sample, sequenced in a study of Graves' ophthalmopathy and Graves' hyperthyroidism. The sequenced template was RNA, covering the TCR beta CDR3 region. Investigators did first-round RT-PCR with HTBI primers, then second-round multiplex PCR. Each CDR3 protein gets one entry after TCRdb re-called the multiplex PCR reads with MiXCR. In the table there are about 660,000 distinct CDR3 sequences, over 40% of which are singletons. The sequenced sample consisted of peripheral blood. The receptors shown here come from an adult man with Graves' ophthalmopathy.

The chain employs TRBV12-3 or TRBV12-4 and TRBJ1-1, with 7 bases matching TRBD1. J lost 5 bases, V lost 8 bases, and 11 bases had no gene match. The CDR3 length is 14 residues. Here the CDR3 DNA reads TGTGCCAGCGTTTCTTGGACAGGTTATACTGAAGCTTTCTTT. Its translation: CASVSWTGYTEAFF.

This clonotype was seen a few times. Its ends do not fully match the called genes, so a read error is possible. This chain links TRBV10-3 with TRBJ2-2; D possibly matches TRBD1 or TRBD2 (6 bases each). Germline V lookup: CDR1 ENHRY, CDR2 SYGVKD. This CDR3 is 16 amino acids long. This chain's CDR3 is CASSFRGPANTGELFF. The CDR3 nucleotides are TGTGCCAGCAGTTTTCGGGGGCCAGCGAACACCGGGGAGCTGTTTTTT.

This rearrangement joins TRBV5-1 to TRBJ1-4; 8 nucleotides align to TRBD1. J gave up 5 bases and V 4 bases, and 7 bases lay outside the gene matches. Germline V gene lookup returns CDR1 SGHRS and CDR2 YFSETQ. The CDR3 is 15 residues long. The CDR3, as DNA: TGCGCCAGCAGCGAAGGACAGGGAGGGAATGAAAAACTGTTTTTT. Residues: CASSEGQGGNEKLFF.

Details on this clonotype: A read error may produce the germline difference seen at one junction end. The genes are TRBV7-9 and TRBJ1-2; 9 bases match TRBD1. Germline lookup yields CDR1 SEHNR and CDR2 FQNEAQ (reference sequence). The CDR3 consists of 16 residues. The CDR3 loop is CASSQDMTGGGYGYTF. The CDR3 nucleotides are TGCGCCAGCAGCCAAGATATGACAGGGGGTGGCTATGGCTACACCTTC.

The chain is built from TRBV29-1 and TRBJ2-1, with unresolved D. The CDR3 sequence is 12 residues long. Germline assignment: CDR1 SQVTM and CDR2 ANQGSEA. The V gene lost 8 bases and the J gene lost 7 bases, with 15 bases spanning the gap. CDR3 amino acids: CSPTDPGNEQFF. The CDR3 region has the DNA TGCAGCCCCACAGACCCGGGTAATGAGCAGTTCTTC.

Concerning this clonotype itself: Mismatch with germline at one junction end may stem from a read error. This sequence joins TRBV27 and TRBJ2-7; D is undetermined. Germline V gene lookup returns CDR1 MNHEY and CDR2 SMNVEV (reference sequence). The CDR3 totals 11 residues. CDR3 in DNA: TGTGTCAGCAGTAACTCCTACGAGCAGTACTTC. Encoded protein: CVSSNSYEQYF.

This clonotype showed up many times. This chain connects TRBV15 to TRBJ1-3; D not resolved. This CDR3 has 15 amino acids. Per germline, CDR1 LNHNV and CDR2 YYDKDF (reference sequence). V lost 6 bases and J 0 bases, leaving 12 bases between the germline ends. The CDR3 bases are TGTGCCACCAGTGACAATATCGTCTCTGGAAACACCATATATTTT. This encodes CATSDNIVSGNTIYF.

The chain recombines TRBV4-3 with TRBJ1-1, with TRBD1 matching 8 bases. CDR3 length: 17 amino acids. CDR1 and CDR2 (germline): LGHNA, YSLEER. Unmatched junction bases numbered 18, after V lost 3 bases and J lost 9 bases. The CDR3 nucleotides are TGCGCCAGCAGCCAGATGGGAACCGGGACAGGCTTCCTCCAAGCTTTCTTT. Translated: CASSQMGTGTGFLQAFF.

J is TRBJ1-2 and V is TRBV7-2; TRBD1 matches 9 bases. Germline CDR1 SGHTA, CDR2 FQGNSA. This CDR3 spans 15 amino acids. V trimming: 2 bases; J trimming: 2 bases; junction bases outside the gene matches: 3. CDR3: CASSLQDRGNYGYTF. The CDR3, as DNA: TGTGCCAGCAGCTTACAGGACAGGGGCAACTATGGCTACACCTTC.

This clonotype showed up just a few times. The rearrangement joins TRBV2 to TRBJ1-1; the match to TRBD1 covers 8 bases. The CDR3 is made up of 12 amino acids. Trimming at V came to 8 bases and at J to 6 bases, leaving 5 bases not matched to a gene. Germline CDR1 is SNHLY and CDR2 is FYNNEI. The CDR3 reads CASSTGGSEAFF. DNA of the CDR3: TGTGCCAGCTCAACAGGGGGATCTGAAGCTTTCTTT.

This clonotype was counted ten times or more. The rearrangement links TRBV9 to TRBJ1-3; unclear D gene. CDR3 size: 15 residues. Germline V CDR1 and CDR2: SGDLS, YYNGEE. The V end was cut by 0 bases, the J end by 2 bases, with 9 bases between. The DNA for the CDR3 is TGTGCCAGCAGCGTAGGCCAAAGACCTGGAAACACCATATATTTT. As protein: CASSVGQRPGNTIYF.